The clone carrying this T cell receptor (beta chain) was detected only once. This record comes from a study of blood T cell repertoires in COVID-19. Generated by immunoSEQ multiplex PCR, the TCRdb table keeps only in-frame clones and is missing some. The data show tens of thousands of clones, just over 85% seen once. From germline, CDR1 is SGHNT and CDR2 YENEEA. This CDR3 contains 15 residues. V dropped 5 bases and J dropped 6; count of bases not matched to a gene: 7. Sequencing was carried out using peripheral blood. The V call is TRBV11-3, the J call TRBJ1-6, with TRBD1 matching 7 bases. This sequence originates from a man aged 35 to 55 with acute or convalescent COVID-19. Written as DNA, the CDR3 is TGTGCCAGCAGCGTTGGATACAGGGGTAATTCACCCCTCCACTTT. It translates to CASSVGYRGNSPLHF.